The next 6 T cell receptor beta chains were all read from a single sample in a study of T cell responses to AZD1222 COVID-19 vaccine. The assay was immunoSEQ multiplex PCR, and TCRdb's table has in-frame clones only and misses some. The table includes around 99,000 clones, around 90% detected once. The sequenced sample was peripheral blood, obtained on day 0 of AZD1222 vaccination. The receptors shown here come from an adult in good health.

The chain carries TRBV7-3 and TRBJ2-7; 11 positions match TRBD1. CDR1 is SGHTA and CDR2 is FQGTGA in the germline V gene. The CDR3 has 15 amino acids. Trimming took 5 bases from V and 3 from J; bases not matched to a gene: 6. CDR3 bases: TGTGCCAGCAGCCAACGGACAGGGGGCAGCTACGAGCAGTACTTC. Translation: CASSQRTGGSYEQYF.

The chain joins TRBV5-6 to TRBJ1-5; D remains unclear. V dropped 0 bases and J dropped 0 bases, with 13 bases sitting between them. Germline CDR1 reads SGHDT; CDR2 reads YYEEEE. The CDR3 extends over 17 amino acids. The CDR3 nucleotides are TGTGCCAGCAGCTTGGAGGGCGGGAGTTATAGCAATCAGCCCCAGCATTTT. Amino acid sequence: CASSLEGGSYSNQPQHF. The entire variable domain, with the rest obtained from reference TRBV5-6 and TRBJ1-5, is as follows: DAGVTQSPTHLIKTRGQQVTLRCSPKSGHDTVSWYQQALGQGPQFIFQYYEEEERQRGNFPDRFSGHQFPNYSSELNVNALLLGDSALYLCASSLEGGSYSNQPQHFGDGTRLSIL.

The chain carries TRBV3-1 (or the pseudogene TRBV3-2) and TRBJ1-2; 7 bases fit TRBD1. CDR3 length: 13 amino acids. Germline-derived CDR1 and CDR2 are LGHDT and YNNKEL (reference sequence). The V gene end was trimmed by 4 bases and the J gene end by 2 bases; junction bases not matched to a gene: 1. CDR3 residues: CASSRQGNYGYTF. The DNA of the CDR3 is TGTGCCAGCAGCCGACAGGGCAACTATGGCTACACCTTC.

This clone was detected only a few times. CDR3 bases: TGTGCCAGCAGTTTAGTGACAGGGAATTCACCCCTCCACTTT. Encoded protein: CASSLVTGNSPLHF. The chain uses TRBV28 and TRBJ1-6; 7 bases match TRBD1. Germline V CDR1 and CDR2: MDHEN, SYDVKM. The V and J ends lost 2 bases and 7 bases, in that order; junction bases with no gene match: 2. The CDR3 length is 14 residues.

The rearrangement links TRBV5-6 to TRBJ1-5; TRBD1 matches 10 bases. Germline V gene lookup returns CDR1 SGHDT and CDR2 YYEEEE. The V segment lost 3 bases and the J segment 1 base; nucleotides outside the gene matches: 10. The CDR3 totals 18 residues. The chain's CDR3 is CASSSDRGLARSNQPQHF. The CDR3 bases are TGTGCCAGCAGCTCCGACAGGGGGCTCGCCCGAAGCAATCAGCCCCAGCATTTT.

This clone was picked up one time. The CDR3 DNA sequence: TGCGCCAGCACTAATTTGGAGAACAGGGGGCAGAGCTATGGCTACACCTTC. Its translation: CASTNLENRGQSYGYTF. The chain employs TRBV5-1 and TRBJ1-2, with 9 bases aligning to TRBD1. CDR3 length: 17 residues. The V segment lost 6 bases and the J segment 4 bases; nucleotides outside the gene matches: 16. Looked up from germline, CDR1 is SGHRS and CDR2 is YFSETQ.